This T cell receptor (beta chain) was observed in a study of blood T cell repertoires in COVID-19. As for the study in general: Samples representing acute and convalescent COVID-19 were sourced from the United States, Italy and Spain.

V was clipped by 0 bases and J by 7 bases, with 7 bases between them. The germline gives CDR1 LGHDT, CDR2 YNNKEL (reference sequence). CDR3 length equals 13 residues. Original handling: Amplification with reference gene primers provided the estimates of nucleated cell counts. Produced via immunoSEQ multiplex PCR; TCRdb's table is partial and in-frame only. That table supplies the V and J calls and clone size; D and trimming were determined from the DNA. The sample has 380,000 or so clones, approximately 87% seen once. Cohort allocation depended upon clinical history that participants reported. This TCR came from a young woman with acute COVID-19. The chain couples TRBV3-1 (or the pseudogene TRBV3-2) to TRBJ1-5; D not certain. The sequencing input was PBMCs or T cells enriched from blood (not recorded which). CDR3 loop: CASSQDGVQPQHF. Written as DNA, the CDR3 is TGTGCCAGCAGCCAAGACGGTGTCCAGCCCCAGCATTTT.